The 5 T cell receptor beta chains listed next were all sequenced from one sample in a study of blood T cell repertoires in COVID-19. Clones were sequenced by immunoSEQ multiplex PCR, and TCRdb holds only the in-frame ones, with some missing. Of fewer than 250,000 clones in the sample, 80% to 90% were seen once. Sequencing was performed on peripheral blood. The receptors stem from a woman aged 40 to 50 with active or convalescent COVID-19.

The chain uses TRBV4-1 and TRBJ2-5, with a weak D call TRBD1 (5 bases). The CDR3 is 14 amino acids. Trimming shortened V by 2 bases and J by 2 bases, and 9 bases separated the two germline ends. The germline CDR1 and CDR2 sequences are MGHRA and YSYEKL. This CDR3 is CASSQRQGQETQYF. The CDR3 bases are TGCGCCAGCAGCCAACGGCAGGGACAAGAGACCCAGTACTTC.

V gene TRBV3-1 (or the pseudogene TRBV3-2) combines with J gene TRBJ2-5; D is undetermined. CDR3 length: 15 amino acids. CDR1 is LGHDT and CDR2 is YNNKEL in the germline V gene (reference sequence). V was cut by 5 bases and J by 10 bases, with 23 bases left in between. The chain's CDR3 is CASSARGVSLGGQYF. CDR3 sequence (DNA): TGTGCCAGCAGCGCCCGAGGAGTATCTCTCGGTGGCCAGTACTTC.

The chain employs TRBV5-1 and TRBJ2-2; tentative D call: TRBD1 (5 bases). Germline V gives CDR1 SGHRS, CDR2 YFSETQ. V lost 1 base, J lost 6 bases, and 10 bases lay in between. The CDR3 contains 14 residues. The CDR3 bases are TGCGCCAGCAGCTTGTCTGAAGGGGCCGGGGAGCTGTTTTTT. Amino acids: CASSLSEGAGELFF.

V and J are TRBV6-6 and TRBJ1-2, with TRBD1 identical over 7 bases. The trim removed 6 bases at V and 3 bases at J, leaving 4 bases unmatched. The CDR3 loop spans 13 amino acids. Germline V lookup: CDR1 MNHNY, CDR2 SVGAGI (reference sequence). This CDR3 reads CASRSGTDYGYTF. The CDR3 region has the DNA TGTGCCAGCAGATCCGGGACAGACTATGGCTACACCTTC.

The V call is TRBV19, the J call TRBJ1-1; D remains unclear. The CDR3 consists of 10 residues. Germline loops: CDR1 LNHDA, CDR2 SQIVND (reference sequence). With 9 bases removed from V and 3 bases from J, the gap between germline ends came to 5 bases. The CDR3 loop is CASGDTEAFF. CDR3 nucleotides: TGTGCCAGCGGGGACACTGAAGCTTTCTTT.